Here is one TCR beta chain with its context. Treatment in this sample: randomized to nivolumab then ipilimumab (arm A) or the reverse (arm B). This record belongs to a study of sequential checkpoint blockade in melanoma. Across the study: Both treatment sequences were followed by maintenance nivolumab.

Only in-frame clones appear in the TCRdb table, and some are missing; sequencing was by immunoSEQ multiplex PCR. This sample has tens of thousands of clones, with around nine tenths found just once. The sample consisted of CD8+ T cells sorted from blood (inferred from file names), taken from a patient given nivolumab and ipilimumab in sequence. This TCR came from a human donor with melanoma.

The CDR3 reads CALRDRGRGVQYF. In DNA, the CDR3 is TGTGCCCTCCGGGACAGGGGGCGGGGGGTGCAGTATTTT. The rearrangement links TRBV2 to TRBJ2-3; TRBD1 aligns across 12 bases. This CDR3 has 13 amino acids. After removal of 11 bases from V and 11 bases from J, the junction contained 11 bases not matched to a gene. Germline lookup yields CDR1 SNHLY and CDR2 FYNNEI.